The 12 T cell receptor beta chains reported below all come from one sample, sequenced in a study of blood T cell repertoires in COVID-19. Libraries were prepared by immunoSEQ multiplex PCR; TCRdb keeps only in-frame clonotypes and omits some of them. In the table there are approximately 170,000 clones, around 88% of which are singletons. Source material: PBMCs or T cells enriched from blood (not recorded which). These TCRs come from a woman in her fifties or sixties in a cohort exposed to, infected with or recovered from COVID-19 (not recorded which).

CDR3 sequence: CASKVLDISNYGYTF. Here the CDR3 DNA reads TGTGCCAGTAAGGTACTGGACATAAGTAACTATGGCTACACCTTC. The chain is built from TRBV19 and TRBJ1-2, with D possibly being TRBD1 (5 bases). Trimming took 7 bases from V and 1 from J, leaving 16 bases between them. The CDR3 has 15 amino acids. CDR1 and CDR2 from the germline V gene are LNHDA and SQIVND (reference sequence).

The rearrangement links TRBV30 to TRBJ1-5, with a possible D match to TRBD1 (5 bases). Trimming removed 3 bases at V and 3 bases at J, with 9 bases between. This CDR3 spans 13 amino acids. Germline CDR1 reads GTSNPN; CDR2 reads SVGIG (reference sequence). CDR3 residues: CAWSYRTNQPQHF. CDR3 DNA sequence: TGTGCCTGGAGCTACAGGACCAATCAGCCCCAGCATTTT.

This rearrangement joins TRBV6-2 or TRBV6-3 to TRBJ2-1; 7 nucleotides match TRBD1. Germline V gives CDR1 MNHEY, CDR2 SVGEGT. V shed 5 bases, J shed 5 bases, and the junction held 9 bases outside the gene matches. This CDR3 has 15 amino acids. CDR3 nucleotide sequence: TGTGCCAGCAGTGCGGGCTGGGACAGCCACAATGAGCAGTTCTTC. It yields the protein CASSAGWDSHNEQFF.

This clone was recorded once. The V and J genes are TRBV5-1 and TRBJ2-3; 13 nucleotides agree with TRBD2. J was trimmed by 5 bases and V by 2 bases; bases with no gene match: 5. CDR3 size: 16 residues. Germline CDR1 reads SGHRS; CDR2 reads YFSETQ. The CDR3 region has the DNA TGCGCCAGCAGCTTAGGGACTAGCGGGGCCCTAGATACGCAGTATTTT. Amino acid sequence: CASSLGTSGALDTQYF.

The rearrangement links TRBV28 to TRBJ2-1; 12 nucleotides agree with TRBD2. The CDR3 sequence is 16 residues long. The germline CDR1 and CDR2 sequences are MDHEN and SYDVKM. The ends lost 5 bases at V and 7 bases at J; junction bases unmatched: 9. The CDR3 loop reads CASSTSGLAGTNEQFF. DNA of the CDR3: TGTGCCAGCAGTACCTCGGGACTAGCGGGCACGAATGAGCAGTTCTTC.

V and J are TRBV5-1 and TRBJ1-4, with D hard to call. CDR3 length equals 15 residues. Trimming removed 4 bases at V and 10 bases at J, with 20 bases between. In germline, CDR1 is SGHRS, CDR2 YFSETQ. CDR3 nucleotides: TGCGCCAGCAGCCTGGACGCTTCCGATACTGGAAAACTGTTTTTT. Translating gives CASSLDASDTGKLFF.

The chain carries TRBV14 and TRBJ2-7; 11 bases agree with TRBD2. In germline, CDR1 is SGHDN, CDR2 FVKESK. The CDR3 runs to 21 residues. Losses at the gene ends were 2 bases for V and 0 bases for J; bases not matched to a gene: 18. This chain's CDR3 is CASSQYRDRPGTSGVSYEQYF. DNA for the CDR3: TGTGCCAGCAGCCAATACCGGGACAGGCCTGGGACTAGCGGAGTCTCCTACGAGCAGTACTTC.

The chain carries TRBV27 and TRBJ2-1; 7 bases are a match to TRBD1. The V gene's germline CDR1 is MNHEY and CDR2 SMNVEV (reference sequence). V was pared by 6 bases and J by 2 bases, with 7 bases of the junction left unmatched. The CDR3 sequence is 15 residues long. The CDR3 loop reads CASSSRDRAYNEQFF. DNA for the CDR3: TGTGCCAGCAGCTCCAGGGACAGAGCCTACAATGAGCAGTTCTTC.

The CDR3 coding sequence is TGTGCCAGCAACCCAGGGGGCTGGATAACTGAAGCTTTCTTT. It yields the protein CASNPGGWITEAFF. The rearrangement joins TRBV11-2 to TRBJ1-1; 8 bases align to TRBD1. The CDR3 has 14 residues. Trimming removed 7 bases from V and 5 bases from J; junction bases left unmatched: 9. The germline CDR1 and CDR2 sequences are SGHAT and FQNNGV.

This rearrangement joins TRBV6-2 or TRBV6-3 to TRBJ1-5, with a possible D match to TRBD1 (6 bases). The CDR3 is 15 amino acids. The V gene lost 6 bases and the J gene lost 8 bases, with 20 bases spanning the gap. Germline V gene lookup returns CDR1 MNHEY and CDR2 SVGEGT. The CDR3 DNA sequence: TGTGCCAGCAGCCCCCAAGGGACAAACCGTAAGCCCCAGCATTTT. It codes for CASSPQGTNRKPQHF.

The genes are TRBV3-1 (or the pseudogene TRBV3-2) and TRBJ1-5; D not certain. Trimming took 6 bases from V and 3 from J, leaving 3 bases between them. This CDR3 comprises 11 residues. Germline V gene data show CDR1 as LGHDT and CDR2 as YNNKEL (reference sequence). The CDR3, as DNA: TGTGCCAGCAGTTACAATCAGCCCCAGCATTTT. It specifies CASSYNQPQHF.

This clone was seen a handful of times. The V and J genes are TRBV12-3 or TRBV12-4 and TRBJ1-6; no clear D gene. There are 12 residues in the CDR3. The V end was cut by 6 bases, the J end by 6 bases, with 6 bases between. CDR3 sequence: CASSPLNSPLHF. CDR3 DNA: TGTGCCAGCAGCCCTCTTAATTCACCCCTCCACTTT.